These 11 T cell receptor beta chains came from one sample sequenced in a study of blood T cell repertoires in COVID-19. The repertoire was sequenced with immunoSEQ multiplex PCR; TCRdb's copy has only in-frame clones and lacks some. Found here are approximately 220,000 clones, under 90% of them singletons; the top ten hold roughly 5%. The specimen sequenced was PBMCs or T cells enriched from blood (not recorded which). Receptors were obtained from a woman in her forties or fifties who had been exposed to COVID-19.

The chain combines TRBV7-2 with TRBJ1-2, with TRBD1 as a possible D gene (5 bases). V gave up 4 bases and J gave up 6 bases, with 15 bases separating them. The germline V gene encodes CDR1 SGHTA and CDR2 FQGNSA. The CDR3 has 14 amino acids. In DNA form, the CDR3 reads TGTGCCAGCAGCTCCGGGGGGTCGTTTAATGGCTACACCTTC. Its protein is CASSSGGSFNGYTF.

The chain uses TRBV28 and TRBJ2-2, with a weak D call TRBD2 (5 bases). Germline V lookup: CDR1 MDHEN, CDR2 SYDVKM. With 7 bases removed from V and 1 base from J, the gap between germline ends came to 13 bases. This CDR3 comprises 15 residues. CDR3 DNA sequence: TGTGCCAGCACCCCCCTGGGGAGGAACACCGGGGAGCTGTTTTTT. This translates into CASTPLGRNTGELFF.

This clone was recorded a few times. The V gene is TRBV19, the J gene TRBJ2-1; 15 nucleotides align to TRBD2. Germline lookup yields CDR1 LNHDA and CDR2 SQIVND (reference sequence). After removal of 7 bases from V and 8 bases from J, the junction contained 6 bases not matched to a gene. The CDR3 length is 15 residues. This chain's CDR3 is CASIRTSGGEDEQFF. For the CDR3, the DNA is TGTGCCAGTATCCGGACTAGCGGGGGGGAAGATGAGCAGTTCTTC.

The J gene is TRBJ1-1, the V gene TRBV13; D is perhaps TRBD1 (6 bases). Per the germline V gene, CDR1 is PRHDT and CDR2 is FYEKMQ (reference sequence). The CDR3 totals 13 residues. The V and J ends lost 5 bases and 1 base respectively, with 8 bases between them. CDR3 protein: CASSAGANTEAFF. The CDR3, as DNA: TGTGCCAGCAGCGCGGGGGCGAACACTGAAGCTTTCTTT.

This chain joins TRBV7-9 and TRBJ1-1, with D possibly being TRBD1 (5 bases). The V end was cut by 1 base, the J end by 6 bases, with 12 bases between. Germline-derived CDR1 and CDR2 are SEHNR and FQNEAQ (reference sequence). This CDR3 has 14 residues. CDR3 nucleotides: TGTGCCAGCAGCTTAGTACTTGGGGGGGCTGAAGCTTTCTTT. Its protein product is CASSLVLGGAEAFF.

The rearrangement joins TRBV18 to TRBJ1-4; maybe TRBD1 (6 bases). CDR1 is KGHSH, CDR2 LQKENI, per germline. V was trimmed by 3 bases and J by 8 bases, leaving 13 bases between them. The CDR3 has 14 amino acids. CDR3 amino acids: CASSPVTGTEKLFF. Written as DNA, the CDR3 is TGTGCCAGCTCACCGGTGACAGGAACAGAAAAACTGTTTTTT.

J is TRBJ1-2 and V is TRBV18; D uncertain. The ends were cut back, 3 bases at V and 6 bases at J, with 14 bases in the middle. The CDR3 contains 14 residues. Germline V gives CDR1 KGHSH, CDR2 LQKENI. The CDR3 loop reads CASSPTVSQDGYTF. In nucleotides, the CDR3 is TGTGCCAGCTCACCTACGGTCTCTCAGGATGGCTACACCTTC.

The J gene is TRBJ1-2, the V gene TRBV19; 8 bases fit TRBD1. V was pared by 6 bases and J by 7 bases, with 10 bases of the junction left unmatched. Germline assignment: CDR1 LNHDA and CDR2 SQIVND (reference sequence). The CDR3 consists of 14 residues. The DNA for the CDR3 is TGTGCCAGTAGCAAGGACAGGGACGTCGGTGGCTACACCTTC. It specifies CASSKDRDVGGYTF.

This rearrangement joins TRBV11-2 to TRBJ2-7, with D perhaps TRBD1 (6 bases). The V gene lost 5 bases and the J gene lost 2 bases, with 16 bases spanning the gap. The length of the CDR3 is 15 residues. The germline V gene encodes CDR1 SGHAT and CDR2 FQNNGV. The CDR3 bases are TGTGCCAGCAGCCCTACGACAGGAGCTCCCTACGAGCAGTACTTC. Encoded protein: CASSPTTGAPYEQYF. Supplemented by reference TRBV11-2 and TRBJ2-7, the full variable domain reads EAGVAQSPRYKIIEKRQSVAFWCNPISGHATLYWYQQILGQGPKLLIQFQNNGVVDDSQLPKDRFSAERLKGVDSTLKIQPAKLEDSAVYLCASSPTTGAPYEQYFGPGTRLTVT.

This chain uses TRBV27 with TRBJ1-3; TRBD1 matches 7 bases. The CDR3 has 22 residues. Unmatched junction bases numbered 22, after V lost 2 bases and J lost 0 bases. Germline V gene lookup returns CDR1 MNHEY and CDR2 SMNVEV (reference sequence). CDR3: CASSLRVLRQGRPLGSGNTIYF. The CDR3 region has the DNA TGTGCCAGCAGTTTAAGGGTGCTCCGACAGGGTAGACCCCTAGGCTCTGGAAACACCATATATTTT.

The chain recombines TRBV5-1 with TRBJ1-1, with TRBD1 as a possible D gene (5 bases). Germline-derived CDR1 and CDR2 are SGHRS and YFSETQ. Trimming stripped 9 bases from V and 0 bases from J, with 12 bases between. The CDR3 loop spans 13 amino acids. The DNA for the CDR3 is TGCGCCACTGCCGACAGAGTGAACACTGAAGCTTTCTTT. Protein: CATADRVNTEAFF.